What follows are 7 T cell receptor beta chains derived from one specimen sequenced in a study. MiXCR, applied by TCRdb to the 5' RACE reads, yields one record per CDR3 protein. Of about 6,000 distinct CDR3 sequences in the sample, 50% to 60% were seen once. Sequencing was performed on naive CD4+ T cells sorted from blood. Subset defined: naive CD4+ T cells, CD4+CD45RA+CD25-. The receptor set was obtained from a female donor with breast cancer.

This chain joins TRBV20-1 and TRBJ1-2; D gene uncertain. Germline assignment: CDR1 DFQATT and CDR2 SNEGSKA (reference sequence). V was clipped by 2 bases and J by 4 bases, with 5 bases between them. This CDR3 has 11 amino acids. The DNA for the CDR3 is TGCAGTGCTAGATCTGCCTATGGCTACACCTTC. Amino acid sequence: CSARSAYGYTF.

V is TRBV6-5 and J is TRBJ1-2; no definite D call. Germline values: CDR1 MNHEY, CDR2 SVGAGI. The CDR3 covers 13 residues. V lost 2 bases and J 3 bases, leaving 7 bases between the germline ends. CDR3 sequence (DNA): TGTGCCAGCAGTTACGGAGCGGACTATGGCTACACCTTC. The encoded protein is CASSYGADYGYTF.

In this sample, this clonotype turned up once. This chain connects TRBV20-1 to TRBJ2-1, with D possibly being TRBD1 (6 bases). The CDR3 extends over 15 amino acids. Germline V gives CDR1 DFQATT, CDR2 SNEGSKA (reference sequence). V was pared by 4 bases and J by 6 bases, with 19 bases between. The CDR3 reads CSATTDSGDFNEQFF. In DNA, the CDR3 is TGCAGTGCTACAACCGATTCAGGGGATTTCAATGAGCAGTTCTTC.

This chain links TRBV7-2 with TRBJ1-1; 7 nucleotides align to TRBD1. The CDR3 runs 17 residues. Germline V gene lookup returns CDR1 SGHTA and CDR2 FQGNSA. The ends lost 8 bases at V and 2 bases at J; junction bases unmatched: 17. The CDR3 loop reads CASSRDSWHGGNTEAFF. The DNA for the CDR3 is TGTGCCAGCTCACGGGACAGCTGGCATGGAGGAAACACTGAAGCTTTCTTT.

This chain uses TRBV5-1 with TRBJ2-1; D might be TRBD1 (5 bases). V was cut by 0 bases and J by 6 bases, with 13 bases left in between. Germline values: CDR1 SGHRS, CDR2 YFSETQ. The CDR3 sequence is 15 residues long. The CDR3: CASSLGGAVSNEQFF. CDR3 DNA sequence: TGCGCCAGCAGCTTGGGGGGCGCAGTGTCCAATGAGCAGTTCTTC.

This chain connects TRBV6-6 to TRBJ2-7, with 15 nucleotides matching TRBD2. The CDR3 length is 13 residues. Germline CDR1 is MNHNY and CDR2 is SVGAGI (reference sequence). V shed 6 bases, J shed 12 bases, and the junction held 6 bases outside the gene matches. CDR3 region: CASRGLAGGLGYF. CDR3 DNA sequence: TGTGCCAGCAGGGGACTAGCGGGAGGCCTTGGGTACTTC.

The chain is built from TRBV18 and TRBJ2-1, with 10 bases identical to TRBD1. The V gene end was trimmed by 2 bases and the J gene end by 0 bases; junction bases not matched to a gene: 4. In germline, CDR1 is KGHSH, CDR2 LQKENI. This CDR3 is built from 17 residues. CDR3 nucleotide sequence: TGTGCCAGCTCACCAAGACAGGGGGCGAGCTCCTACAATGAGCAGTTCTTC. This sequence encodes CASSPRQGASSYNEQFF. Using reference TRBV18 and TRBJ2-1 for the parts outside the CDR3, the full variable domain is NAGVMQNPRHLVRRRGQEARLRCSPMKGHSHVYWYRQLPEEGLKFMVYLQKENIIDESGMPKERFSAEFPKEGPSILRIQQVVRGDSAAYFCASSPRQGASSYNEQFFGPGTRLTVL.